This TCR beta chain originates from a study of T-cell reconstitution after alpha-beta-depleted transplantation in children. Overall study findings and caveats: The origin of alpha-beta T cells about two months after transplant was reportedly several hundred expanded graft clones. After one year, T-cell counts and TCRbeta diversity mostly came from new T cells. Some patients owed their high day-60 TCRbeta diversity to surviving recipient T cells and thymic progenitors.

The germline CDR1 and CDR2 sequences are SGHRS and YFSETQ. J gave up 3 bases and V 4 bases, and 10 bases lay outside the gene matches. The CDR3 is made up of 17 amino acids. Concerning this clonotype: Its antigen is still unknown.

TCRbeta library construction was performed incorporating unique molecular identifiers. MiXCR, run by TCRdb on the PCR reads, gives a single entry per CDR3 protein. The sample carries 440,000 or so distinct CDR3 sequences, 43% recorded once. The chain has TRBV5-1 and TRBJ2-2; 9 bases line up with TRBD1. This TCR came from a girl aged 2-10 years with aplastic anemia, due to receive a stem cell transplant. Sequencing was performed on PBMCs, taken before TCRalphabeta/CD19-depleted stem cell transplant. CDR3 sequence (DNA): TGCGCCAGCAGCCCTTTCCCCCGGACAGGGGACACCGGGGAGCTGTTTTTT. Translated: CASSPFPRTGDTGELFF.